One and the same sample provided the 6 T cell receptor beta chains below, sequenced in a study of cytomegalovirus exposure and HLA in healthy donors. Amplification used 60 Vbeta primers and 13 Jbeta primers. TCRdb's copy holds only in-frame clones and misses some; the assay was immunoSEQ multiplex PCR. This repertoire includes about 170,000 clones. What was sequenced was PBMCs. These receptor sequences come from a woman aged 18-29 years in good health and CMV-seropositive.

V and J are TRBV10-2 and TRBJ2-7, with 7 bases fitting TRBD1. The V segment lost 5 bases and the J segment 6 bases; nucleotides outside the gene matches: 7. The CDR3 is made up of 13 amino acids. Germline CDR1 reads WSHSY; CDR2 reads SAAADI. For the CDR3, the DNA is TGCGCCAGCAGTAGACAGGGTCTGAGCGAGCAGTACTTC. It is translated as CASSRQGLSEQYF.

This sequence joins TRBV5-6 and TRBJ1-1; D unresolved. Germline CDR1 and CDR2: SGHDT and YYEEEE. The V end lost 4 bases, the J end lost 1 base, and 11 bases lay between the germline ends. The CDR3 covers 14 residues. The CDR3 DNA follows: TGTGCCAGCAGCCCCATACCAGAGAACACTGAAGCTTTCTTT. Amino acids: CASSPIPENTEAFF. The variable domain in full, with the rest retrieved from reference TRBV5-6 and TRBJ1-1, is DAGVTQSPTHLIKTRGQQVTLRCSPKSGHDTVSWYQQALGQGPQFIFQYYEEEERQRGNFPDRFSGHQFPNYSSELNVNALLLGDSALYLCASSPIPENTEAFFGQGTRLTVV.

The chain couples TRBV4-3 to TRBJ1-2; D not resolved. Trimming took 1 base from V and 7 from J, leaving 19 bases between them. This CDR3 has 16 residues. Germline CDR1 and CDR2: LGHNA and YSLEER. CDR3 nucleotides: TGCGCCAGCAGCCAAGGACGGGAATGGTGGCCGGGTGGCTACACCTTC. Its protein product is CASSQGREWWPGGYTF.

This chain joins TRBV28 and TRBJ2-7, with 12 bases identical to TRBD2. Germline V lookup: CDR1 MDHEN, CDR2 SYDVKM. V was clipped by 4 bases and J by 5 bases; unmatched bases: 6. The CDR3 covers 15 residues. The CDR3 DNA reads as TGTGCCAGCAGTTCAACTAGCGGGGGGCTGGACGAGCAGTACTTC. Its translation: CASSSTSGGLDEQYF.

The chain links TRBV7-6 to TRBJ1-1; no clear D gene. The CDR3 totals 15 residues. The germline V gene has CDR1 SGHVS and CDR2 FNYEAQ. Trimming left V 1 base short and J 4 bases short, with 13 bases between. In nucleotides, the CDR3 is TGTGCCAGCAGCTTAGATGTGGGCTCCGGCACTGAAGCTTTCTTT. Amino acid sequence: CASSLDVGSGTEAFF. The variable domain in full, completed from reference TRBV7-6 and TRBJ1-1, reads GAGVSQSPRYKVTKRGQDVALRCDPISGHVSLYWYRQALGQGPEFLTYFNYEAQQDKSGLPNDRFSAERPEGSISTLTIQRTEQRDSAMYRCASSLDVGSGTEAFFGQGTRLTVV.

Notes on this clone: The same CDR3 arises from other DNA sequences in this sample as well. The chain is built from TRBV7-9 and TRBJ2-3; 8 bases map to TRBD1. Trimming removed 4 bases from V and 5 bases from J; junction bases left unmatched: 8. Germline CDR1 and CDR2: SEHNR and FQNEAQ (reference sequence). The CDR3 length is 15 residues. CDR3 DNA: TGTGCCAGCAGCTACCCCGGACAGGGAGTAGATACGCAGTATTTT. Its protein is CASSYPGQGVDTQYF.